The 22 T cell receptor beta chains given below trace back to one sample, sequenced in a study of T cell responses to AZD1222 COVID-19 vaccine. Sequenced by immunoSEQ multiplex PCR; TCRdb stores in-frame clones only, minus some. The sample includes roughly 120,000 clones, about 86% of them seen just once. Specimen: peripheral blood, collected 28 days after the second AZD1222 dose. The receptors come from an adult who received the AZD1222 COVID-19 vaccine.

This chain joins TRBV30 and TRBJ1-2; 10 positions agree with TRBD1. This CDR3 region has 16 residues. The V segment lost 0 bases and the J segment 6 bases; nucleotides outside the gene matches: 10. Germline V gene data show CDR1 as GTSNPN and CDR2 as SVGIG (reference sequence). The CDR3 bases are TGTGCCTGGAGTGTAGTCGGAGGAGGGACAGGGGATGGCTACACCTTC. This codes for CAWSVVGGGTGDGYTF.

The chain employs TRBV6-1 and TRBJ1-6; no clear D. This CDR3 is built from 15 residues. Germline lookup yields CDR1 MNHNS and CDR2 SASEGT. The V gene lost 1 base and the J gene lost 8 bases, with 12 bases spanning the gap. In DNA, the CDR3 is TGTGCCAGCAGTGAAGACTCCGCCCTAGATTCACCCCTCCACTTT. It translates to CASSEDSALDSPLHF.

The rearrangement joins TRBV6-5 to TRBJ2-3; tentative D call: TRBD2 (6 bases). The germline CDR1 and CDR2 sequences are MNHEY and SVGAGI. Trimming pared 4 bases from V and 6 bases from J, leaving 17 bases between. The CDR3 sequence is 15 residues long. The CDR3 protein is CASSFLGGLSDTQYF. For the CDR3, the DNA is TGTGCCAGCAGTTTTCTTGGGGGACTCAGCGATACGCAGTATTTT.

This clone was seen a single time. The V gene is TRBV5-1, the J gene TRBJ2-5; 10 bases are a match to TRBD1. J was trimmed by 4 bases and V by 4 bases; bases with no gene match: 4. Germline CDR1 reads SGHRS; CDR2 reads YFSETQ. The CDR3 spans 14 residues. This CDR3 reads CASSRDRGGETQYF. The CDR3 DNA follows: TGCGCCAGCAGCAGGGACAGGGGAGGAGAGACCCAGTACTTC. Supplemented by reference TRBV5-1 and TRBJ2-5, the full variable domain reads KAGVTQTPRYLIKTRGQQVTLSCSPISGHRSVSWYQQTPGQGLQFLFEYFSETQRNKGNFPGRFSGRQFSNSRSEMNVSTLELGDSALYLCASSRDRGGETQYFGPGTRLLVL.

As to this clone: Other nucleotide sequences in the sample specify the same CDR3. The chain links TRBV6-2 or TRBV6-3 to TRBJ1-2; perhaps TRBD1 as D (5 bases). The V end lost 2 bases, the J end lost 6 bases, and 7 bases lay between the germline ends. The CDR3 loop spans 12 amino acids. From germline, CDR1 is MNHEY and CDR2 SVGEGT. CDR3 coding DNA: TGTGCCAGCAGTTACAGGGGAGATGGCTACACCTTC. Amino acid sequence: CASSYRGDGYTF.

This clone has just a few counts. The rearrangement uses TRBV7-2 and TRBJ2-7; D possibly matches TRBD1 or TRBD2 (5 bases each). V gave up 1 base and J gave up 0 bases, with 7 bases separating them. Per germline, CDR1 SGHTA and CDR2 FQGNSA. This CDR3 comprises 14 residues. The CDR3 coding sequence is TGTGCCAGCAGCTTAGAGGGGAGCTCCTACGAGCAGTACTTC. It encodes CASSLEGSSYEQYF.

The chain combines TRBV11-3 with TRBJ2-7; D possibly corresponds to TRBD2 (5 bases). V lost 2 bases and J 3 bases, leaving 11 bases between the germline ends. The CDR3 totals 14 residues. Germline V gene data show CDR1 as SGHNT and CDR2 as YENEEA. The CDR3 spells CASSLQGSNYEQYF. The DNA of the CDR3 is TGTGCCAGCAGCTTACAAGGGAGCAACTACGAGCAGTACTTC.

This clone was seen only once. The chain combines TRBV4-1 with TRBJ1-6; 7 bases are a match to TRBD1. The trim removed 4 bases at V and 7 bases at J, leaving 4 bases unmatched. The CDR3 contains 14 residues. Germline CDR1 is MGHRA and CDR2 is YSYEKL. CDR3 DNA sequence: TGCGCCAGCAGCCCCGGGACAGTAAATTCACCCCTCCACTTT. Its protein product is CASSPGTVNSPLHF.

This sequence joins TRBV5-4 and TRBJ2-6; a possible D gene is TRBD1 (6 bases). The CDR3 length is 17 residues. CDR1 and CDR2 (germline): SGHNT, YYREEE (reference sequence). Trimming left V 0 bases short and J 2 bases short, with 12 bases between. The CDR3 DNA reads TGTGCCAGCAGCTTGGAAGGGTCAGGGGCTGGGGCCAACGTCCTGACTTTC. Its protein product is CASSLEGSGAGANVLTF.

J is TRBJ1-2 and V is TRBV5-1; D is possibly TRBD1 (5 bases). This CDR3 region has 13 residues. V was trimmed by 3 bases and J by 4 bases, leaving 10 bases between them. Germline V CDR1 and CDR2: SGHRS, YFSETQ. The CDR3, as DNA: TGCGCCAGCAGCTCAGGGTCCGCCTATGGCTACACCTTC. Translating gives CASSSGSAYGYTF.

The chain carries TRBV19 and TRBJ1-2, with 8 bases identical to TRBD1. CDR3 length equals 16 residues. The trim removed 0 bases at V and 2 bases at J, leaving 5 bases unmatched. Per germline, CDR1 LNHDA and CDR2 SQIVND (reference sequence). Written as DNA, the CDR3 is TGTGCCAGTAGTATAGACGGGACAGGACCCAACTATGGCTACACCTTC. The encoded protein is CASSIDGTGPNYGYTF.

This chain links TRBV19 with TRBJ1-2, with unresolved D. The CDR3 extends over 13 amino acids. V was shortened by 6 bases and J by 3 bases, with 11 bases between the two germline ends. Germline CDR1 is LNHDA and CDR2 is SQIVND (reference sequence). CDR3: CASRRHVDYGYTF. The CDR3 DNA sequence: TGTGCCAGTAGAAGACATGTAGACTATGGCTACACCTTC. The whole variable domain, filled in from reference TRBV19 and TRBJ1-2, reads DGGITQSPKYLFRKEGQNVTLSCEQNLNHDAMYWYRQDPGQGLRLIYYSQIVNDFQKGDIAEGYSVSREKKESFPLTVTSAQKNPTAFYLCASRRHVDYGYTFGSGTRLTVV.

V gene TRBV5-4 combines with J gene TRBJ1-1, with no clear D. Looked up from germline, CDR1 is SGHNT and CDR2 is YYREEE (reference sequence). The CDR3 loop spans 14 amino acids. Deletions cut 0 bases from V and 4 bases from J, with 10 bases between. CDR3 region: CASSLEQRSTEAFF. For the CDR3, the DNA is TGTGCCAGCAGCTTGGAACAGAGGAGCACTGAAGCTTTCTTT.

The chain uses TRBV19 and TRBJ1-3; no definite D call. V dropped 3 bases and J dropped 1 base, with 7 bases sitting between them. The CDR3 sequence is 14 residues long. Germline V gene lookup returns CDR1 LNHDA and CDR2 SQIVND (reference sequence). In DNA, the CDR3 is TGTGCCAGTAGTATGAGGGAATCTGGAAACACCATATATTTT. Protein sequence: CASSMRESGNTIYF.

The chain combines TRBV19 with TRBJ2-5, with TRBD2 matching over 12 bases. The CDR3 is made up of 17 amino acids. Per germline, CDR1 LNHDA and CDR2 SQIVND (reference sequence). The junction had 5 bases not matched to a gene; V was cut back by 1 base and J by 2 bases. The CDR3: CASSIGLAGARQETQYF. The CDR3, as DNA: TGTGCCAGTAGTATAGGACTAGCGGGGGCCCGACAAGAGACCCAGTACTTC.

This rearrangement joins TRBV7-9 to TRBJ1-2; D is ambiguous. Trimming cost V 0 bases and J 6 bases, with 11 bases left between them. The CDR3 has 14 residues. The germline gives CDR1 SEHNR, CDR2 FQNEAQ (reference sequence). The CDR3 here is CASSLAGDGHGYTF. The CDR3 bases are TGTGCCAGCAGCTTAGCAGGCGACGGGCATGGCTACACCTTC.

Turning to this clone: This sample includes further DNA sequences coding for the same CDR3. V and J are TRBV6-1 and TRBJ1-5; D unresolved. The germline V and J ends were trimmed by 3 bases and 0 bases, with 6 bases remaining between them. The CDR3 has 14 amino acids. Looked up from germline, CDR1 is MNHNS and CDR2 is SASEGT. CDR3 protein: CASSEGYSNQPQHF. Written as DNA, the CDR3 is TGTGCCAGCAGTGAGGGTTATAGCAATCAGCCCCAGCATTTT.

The gene calls are TRBV14 and TRBJ2-7; 9 positions agree with TRBD2. There are 15 residues in the CDR3. The germline gives CDR1 SGHDN, CDR2 FVKESK. V shed 3 bases, J shed 2 bases, and the junction held 5 bases outside the gene matches. The CDR3 is CASSQGIAGAYEQYF. CDR3 sequence (DNA): TGTGCCAGCAGCCAGGGGATAGCGGGAGCCTACGAGCAGTACTTC. The full variable domain, rest sourced from reference TRBV14 and TRBJ2-7, is EAGVTQFPSHSVIEKGQTVTLRCDPISGHDNLYWYRRVMGKEIKFLLHFVKESKQDESGMPNNRFLAERTGGTYSTLKVQPAELEDSGVYFCASSQGIAGAYEQYFGPGTRLTVT.

A single count supports this clone. The rearrangement joins TRBV6-6 to TRBJ1-4, with a weak D call TRBD1 (5 bases). This CDR3 comprises 15 residues. Germline CDR1 reads MNHNY; CDR2 reads SVGAGI (reference sequence). Trimming took 4 bases from V and 8 from J, leaving 17 bases between them. The CDR3 is CASSLGEEVWEKLFF. The CDR3 DNA is TGTGCCAGCAGTTTGGGGGAGGAGGTTTGGGAAAAACTGTTTTTT.

The CDR3 coding sequence is TGTGCCAGTAGCCTTCCGTGGGCCACAGATACGCAGTATTTT. This encodes CASSLPWATDTQYF. The rearrangement joins TRBV19 to TRBJ2-3, with D hard to call. Germline-derived CDR1 and CDR2 are LNHDA and SQIVND (reference sequence). CDR3 length equals 14 residues. The V end was cut by 6 bases, the J end by 2 bases, with 12 bases between.

The chain is built from TRBV6-6 and TRBJ1-5; no definite D call. Germline loops: CDR1 MNHNY, CDR2 SVGAGI (reference sequence). The V and J ends lost 6 bases and 11 bases respectively, with 11 bases between them. CDR3 length: 11 residues. For the CDR3, the DNA is TGTGCCAGCAGCCTCTCTAAGGCCCAGCATTTT. This encodes CASSLSKAQHF.

In DNA, the CDR3 is TGTGCCAGCAGTTCCCTCGGAGTCAACACTGAAGCTTTCTTT. Its translation is CASSSLGVNTEAFF. The chain recombines TRBV27 with TRBJ1-1; D not resolved. This CDR3 contains 14 residues. V lost 4 bases, J lost 2 bases, and 11 bases lay in between. Germline CDR1 is MNHEY and CDR2 is SMNVEV (reference sequence).